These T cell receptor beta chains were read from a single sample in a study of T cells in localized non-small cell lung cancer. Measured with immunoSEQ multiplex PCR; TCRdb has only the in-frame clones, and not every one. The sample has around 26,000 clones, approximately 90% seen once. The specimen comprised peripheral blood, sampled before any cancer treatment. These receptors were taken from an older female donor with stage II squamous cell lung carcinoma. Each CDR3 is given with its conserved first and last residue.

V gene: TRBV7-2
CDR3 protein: CASSLRDYSYEQYF

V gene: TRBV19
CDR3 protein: CASSMGITYEQYF

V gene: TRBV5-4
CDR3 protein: CASTQGGRGNYGYTF

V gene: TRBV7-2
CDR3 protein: CASRPGLRQETQYF

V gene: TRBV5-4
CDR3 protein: CASSSRLEGIYEQYF

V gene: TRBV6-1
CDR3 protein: CASSEQQPYEQYF

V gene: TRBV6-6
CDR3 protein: CASSLLVTHNEQFF

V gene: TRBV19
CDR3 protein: CASSLSGLSEQYF

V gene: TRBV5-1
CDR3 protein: CASSLAEGAFYEQYF

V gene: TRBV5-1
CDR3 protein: CASSLSTASSGNTIYF

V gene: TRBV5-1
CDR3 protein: CASSSSGTLNTEAFF

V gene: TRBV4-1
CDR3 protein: CASSQASGGTGELFF

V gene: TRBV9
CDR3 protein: CASSVAGRGANTGELFF

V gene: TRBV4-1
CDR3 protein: CASSQAGRAGYEQYF

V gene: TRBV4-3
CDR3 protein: CASSQDPGNQPQHF

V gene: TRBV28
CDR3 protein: CASSPGIQGDSEKLFF

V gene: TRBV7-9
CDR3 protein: CASSDPGQGNEAFF

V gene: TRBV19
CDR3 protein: CASSIDQGATEAFF

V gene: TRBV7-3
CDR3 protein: CASSLRDVGLNTEAFF

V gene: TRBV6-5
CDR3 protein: CASSYSPPANTGELFF

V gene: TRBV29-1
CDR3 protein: CSVARTAEPYEQYF

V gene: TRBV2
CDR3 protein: CASVRGADNQPQHF

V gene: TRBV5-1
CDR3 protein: CASSLGQSTDTQYF

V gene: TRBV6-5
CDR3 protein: CASSYYSGNEQFF

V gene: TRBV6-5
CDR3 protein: CASSYSGREGYGYTF

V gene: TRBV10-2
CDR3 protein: CASSSGQKLVHTEAFF

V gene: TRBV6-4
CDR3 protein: CASSDSTGVGTDTQYF

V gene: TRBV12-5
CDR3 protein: CASGGSGGGYTF

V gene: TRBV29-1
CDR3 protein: CSVERQFFGSQRETQYF

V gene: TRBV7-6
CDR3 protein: CASSLGVGLGEQFF

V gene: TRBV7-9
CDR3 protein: CASSLAVSGGGYEQYF